This T cell receptor (beta chain) came from a study of a mutant IDH1 vaccine in newly diagnosed glioma. For the study at large: Among treated patients, around 62% were male and around 38% female, and mean age was around 40 years. Pretreatment consisted of radiotherapy, temozolomide, or both, with most receiving both. Study conclusions and caveats: Immune responses induced by the vaccine were seen in about 93% of patients, spanning multiple MHC alleles.

V lost 0 bases to trimming and J lost 1 base, with 7 bases between them. Germline CDR1 LGHNA, CDR2 YSLEER. The CDR3 is made up of 15 amino acids. Concerning this clone: Its antigen is unknown.

Assay used: immunoSEQ multiplex PCR; TCRdb lists only in-frame clones, some missing. The sample shows around 54,000 clones, 80% to 90% of them seen only once. Time point here: baseline, week 1 (first vaccination visit). Treatment of the sample: pre-vaccination baseline after standard-of-care therapy. The V gene is TRBV4-3, the J gene TRBJ2-1, with TRBD2 as a possible D gene (6 bases). The sequenced sample was PBMCs, obtained from a glioma patient treated with radiotherapy, temozolomide or both. This clonotype was obtained from a man aged 18 to 29 with glioma. For the CDR3, the DNA is TGCGCCAGCAGCCAAGATGGGACTTCCTACAATGAGCAGTTCTTC. It specifies CASSQDGTSYNEQFF.